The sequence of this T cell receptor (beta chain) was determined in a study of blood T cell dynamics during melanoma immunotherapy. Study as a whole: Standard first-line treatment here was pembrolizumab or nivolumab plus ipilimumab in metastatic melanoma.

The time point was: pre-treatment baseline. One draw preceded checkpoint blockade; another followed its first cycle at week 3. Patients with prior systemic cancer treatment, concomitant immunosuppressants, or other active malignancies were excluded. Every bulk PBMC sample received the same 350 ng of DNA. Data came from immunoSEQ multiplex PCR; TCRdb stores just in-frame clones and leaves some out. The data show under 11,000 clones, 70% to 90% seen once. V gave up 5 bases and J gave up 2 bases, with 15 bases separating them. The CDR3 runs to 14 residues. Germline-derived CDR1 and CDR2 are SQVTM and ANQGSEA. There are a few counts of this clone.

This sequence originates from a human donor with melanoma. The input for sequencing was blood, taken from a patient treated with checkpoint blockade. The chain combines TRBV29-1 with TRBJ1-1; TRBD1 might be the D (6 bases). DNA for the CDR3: TGCAGCGTTCAGAAGAACAGGGATAACACTGAAGCTTTCTTT. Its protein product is CSVQKNRDNTEAFF.